The T cell receptor beta chain under discussion was sequenced for a study of T cells in Graves' hyperthyroidism and ophthalmopathy. There were TCR beta CDR3 regions amplified from RNA transcripts. First-round RT-PCR with HTBI primers amplified the TCR CDR3 region. A single record per CDR3 protein comes from TCRdb applying MiXCR to the multiplex PCR reads. Here the sample spans about 840,000 distinct CDR3 sequences, over 35% being singletons. The CDR3 sequence is 10 residues long. Germline CDR1 ENHRY, CDR2 SYGVKD. V lost 3 bases, J lost 15 bases, and 6 bases lay in between. The sequence derives from a man between 18 and 35 years old with Graves' hyperthyroidism. Sequenced sample: blood. This sequence joins TRBV10-3 and TRBJ2-6; no clear D gene. CDR3 nucleotides: TGTGCCATCAGTGACCCGGACCTGACTTTC. Amino acid sequence: CAISDPDLTF.